The present T cell receptor beta chain was sequenced within a study of low-dose radiotherapy and immunotherapy resistance in tumors. Study at large: Patients received cyclophosphamide 200 mg/m2 intravenously every two weeks, the day before radiation-immunotherapy. Daily intake of oral aspirin 300 mg by patients lasted four cycles and began on cycle 1 day 1.

Time point noted: before trial treatment. Donors were given nivolumab, ipilimumab, aspirin, low-dose cyclophosphamide and low-dose radiotherapy. First-strand cDNA used TRAV- and TRBV-specific primers, covering alpha and beta chains. The authors ran around 20 PCR cycles to amplify TCRs with a constant-region primer and V-primer adapter. The isolated mRNA underwent amplification through in vitro transcription. TCRdb reprocessed the reads via MiXCR and lists one record per CDR3 protein. The data hold 80,000 to 90,000 distinct CDR3 sequences, with roughly 19% observed a single time. Per the germline V gene, CDR1 is SGHAT and CDR2 is FQNNGV. The CDR3 totals 16 residues. Trimming removed 3 bases from V and 1 base from J, with 15 bases in between. This clonotype showed up many times.

The chain combines TRBV11-2 with TRBJ1-1; D might be TRBD1 (5 bases). This sequence was found in a male donor with prostate cancer. Sequencing used PBMCs, obtained before treatment. CDR3 protein: CASSFRGGIGNTEAFF. CDR3 DNA sequence: TGTGCCAGCAGCTTTCGGGGCGGAATCGGGAACACTGAAGCTTTCTTT.